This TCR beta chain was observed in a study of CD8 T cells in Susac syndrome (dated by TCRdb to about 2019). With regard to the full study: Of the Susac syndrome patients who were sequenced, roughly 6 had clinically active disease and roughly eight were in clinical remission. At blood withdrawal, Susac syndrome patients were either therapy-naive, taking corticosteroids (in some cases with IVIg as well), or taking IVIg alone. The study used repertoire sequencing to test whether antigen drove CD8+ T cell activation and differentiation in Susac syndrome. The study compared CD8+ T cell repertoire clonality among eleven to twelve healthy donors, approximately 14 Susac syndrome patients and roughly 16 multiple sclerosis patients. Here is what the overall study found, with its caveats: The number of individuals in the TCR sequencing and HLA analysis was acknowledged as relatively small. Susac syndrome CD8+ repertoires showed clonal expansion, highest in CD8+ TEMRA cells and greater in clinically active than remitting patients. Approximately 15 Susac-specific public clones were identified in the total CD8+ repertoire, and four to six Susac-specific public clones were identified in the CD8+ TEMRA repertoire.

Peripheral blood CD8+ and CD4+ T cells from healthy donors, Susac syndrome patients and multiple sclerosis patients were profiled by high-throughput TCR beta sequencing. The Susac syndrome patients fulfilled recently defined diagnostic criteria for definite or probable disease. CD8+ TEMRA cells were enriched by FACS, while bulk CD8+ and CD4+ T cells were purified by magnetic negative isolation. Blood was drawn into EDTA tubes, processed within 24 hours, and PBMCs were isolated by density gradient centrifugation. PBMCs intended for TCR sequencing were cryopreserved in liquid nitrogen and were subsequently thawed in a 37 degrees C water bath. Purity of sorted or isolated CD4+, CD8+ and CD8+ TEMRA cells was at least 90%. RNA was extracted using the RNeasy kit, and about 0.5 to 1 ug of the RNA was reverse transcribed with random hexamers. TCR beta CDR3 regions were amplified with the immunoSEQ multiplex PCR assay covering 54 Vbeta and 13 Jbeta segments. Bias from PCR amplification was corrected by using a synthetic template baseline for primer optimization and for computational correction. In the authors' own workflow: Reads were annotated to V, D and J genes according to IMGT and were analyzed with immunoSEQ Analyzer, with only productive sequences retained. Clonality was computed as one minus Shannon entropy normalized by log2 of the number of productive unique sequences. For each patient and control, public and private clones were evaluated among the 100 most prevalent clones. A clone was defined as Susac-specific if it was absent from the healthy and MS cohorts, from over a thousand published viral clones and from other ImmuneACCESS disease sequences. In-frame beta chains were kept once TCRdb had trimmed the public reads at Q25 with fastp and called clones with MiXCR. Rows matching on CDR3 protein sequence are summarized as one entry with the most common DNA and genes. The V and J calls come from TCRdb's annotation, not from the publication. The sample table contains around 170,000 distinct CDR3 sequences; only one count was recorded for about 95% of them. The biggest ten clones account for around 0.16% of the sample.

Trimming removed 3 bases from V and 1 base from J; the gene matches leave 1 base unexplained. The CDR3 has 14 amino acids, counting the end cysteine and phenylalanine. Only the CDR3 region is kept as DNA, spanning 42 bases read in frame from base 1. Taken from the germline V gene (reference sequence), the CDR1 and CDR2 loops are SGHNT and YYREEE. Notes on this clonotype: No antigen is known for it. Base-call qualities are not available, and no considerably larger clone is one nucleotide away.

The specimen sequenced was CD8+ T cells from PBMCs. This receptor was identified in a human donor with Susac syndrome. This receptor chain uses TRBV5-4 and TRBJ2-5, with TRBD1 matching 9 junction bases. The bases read TGTGCCAGCAGCTGGACAGGGGTCCAAGAGACCCAGTACTTC. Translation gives CASSWTGVQETQYF.